These 13 T cell receptor beta chains share one sample of origin, sequenced in a study of blood T cell repertoires in COVID-19. Generated by immunoSEQ multiplex PCR, the TCRdb table keeps only in-frame clones and is missing some. Of 310,000 or so clones listed, about 87% were seen once; the top ten hold 9.9%. Sequenced input: peripheral blood. The receptors originated from a young man with COVID-19, enrolled during active disease.

The rearrangement joins TRBV5-4 to TRBJ2-2; perhaps TRBD1 as D (7 bases). CDR3 size: 16 residues. From germline, CDR1 is SGHNT and CDR2 YYREEE (reference sequence). Trimming took 2 bases from V and 5 from J, leaving 16 bases between them. The CDR3 DNA is TGTGCCAGCAGCTTCGGGCAGGGGGGTGAAACCGGGGAGCTGTTTTTT. Amino acids: CASSFGQGGETGELFF. The complete variable domain, with remaining parts taken from reference TRBV5-4 and TRBJ2-2, reads ETGVTQSPTHLIKTRGQQVTLRCSSQSGHNTVSWYQQALGQGPQFIFQYYREEENGRGNFPPRFSGLQFPNYSSELNVNALELDDSALYLCASSFGQGGETGELFFGEGSRLTVL.

V gene TRBV25-1 combines with J gene TRBJ2-1; no definite D call. Germline V gene lookup returns CDR1 MGHDK and CDR2 SYGVNS. Trimming removed 4 bases at V and 5 bases at J, with 15 bases between. The CDR3 is 15 residues long. CDR3 sequence reads: CASSGHSILHNEQFF. In DNA, the CDR3 is TGTGCCAGCAGTGGACACAGCATACTTCACAATGAGCAGTTCTTC.

The V gene is TRBV10-3, the J gene TRBJ2-3, with D possibly being TRBD2 (6 bases). The V gene's germline CDR1 is ENHRY and CDR2 SYGVKD. Deletions cut 5 bases from V and 2 bases from J, with 11 bases between. This CDR3 spans 14 amino acids. Here the CDR3 reads CAISLAETTDTQYF. CDR3 bases: TGTGCCATCAGTTTAGCGGAGACCACAGATACGCAGTATTTT.

V is TRBV19 and J is TRBJ1-3, with D perhaps TRBD1 (5 bases). CDR1 LNHDA and CDR2 SQIVND come from the germline V gene (reference sequence). Trimming shortened V by 6 bases and J by 0 bases, and 15 bases separated the two germline ends. The CDR3 has 16 residues. The CDR3 coding sequence is TGTGCCAGTAGCTGGGGCGGCTTGAGCTCTGGAAACACCATATATTTT. Protein sequence: CASSWGGLSSGNTIYF.

This chain connects TRBV2 to TRBJ2-3; 11 positions agree with TRBD2. Germline CDR1 reads SNHLY; CDR2 reads FYNNEI. The CDR3 consists of 15 residues. Trimming cost V 5 bases and J 14 bases; bases outside gene matches: 15. The CDR3 nucleotides are TGTGCCAGCAGTCGCCTTAGCGGGGGGGCCAATCCTCTGTATTTT. Translating gives CASSRLSGGANPLYF.

This sequence joins TRBV13 and TRBJ2-5; D not certain. CDR1 PRHDT and CDR2 FYEKMQ come from the germline V gene (reference sequence). This CDR3 comprises 14 residues. The V end was cut by 2 bases, the J end by 1 base, with 8 bases between. CDR3 nucleotide sequence: TGTGCCAGCAGCTTACTTGACTTCCAAGAGACCCAGTACTTC. This translates into CASSLLDFQETQYF.

This clone turned up a few times. The chain carries TRBV7-8 and TRBJ1-6, with D maybe TRBD1 (6 bases). There are 15 residues in the CDR3. V lost 0 bases and J 8 bases, leaving 11 bases between the germline ends. Germline lookup yields CDR1 SGHVS and CDR2 FQNEAQ. CDR3 nucleotides: TGTGCCAGCAGCTTAGCGTCCAGGGGTGATTCACCCCTCCACTTT. Translating gives CASSLASRGDSPLHF.

The chain recombines TRBV6-6 with TRBJ1-3; D not resolved. Germline V lookup: CDR1 MNHNY, CDR2 SVGAGI (reference sequence). V was shortened by 4 bases and J by 0 bases, with 13 bases between the two germline ends. The length of the CDR3 is 16 residues. In nucleotides, the CDR3 is TGTGCCAGCAGTTCCTTGGGCGCTACCTCTGGAAACACCATATATTTT. Residues: CASSSLGATSGNTIYF.

This sequence joins TRBV4-2 and TRBJ1-1; D possibly corresponds to TRBD1 (6 bases). Trimming stripped 10 bases from V and 0 bases from J, with 21 bases between. The CDR3 has 16 amino acids. In germline, CDR1 is LGHNA, CDR2 YNFKEQ. DNA for the CDR3: TGTGCCACCGCGACCGGGACAACCCTCATGAACACTGAAGCTTTCTTT. It yields the protein CATATGTTLMNTEAFF.

This chain joins TRBV4-1 and TRBJ2-6; TRBD1 matches at 10 bases. The germline gives CDR1 MGHRA, CDR2 YSYEKL. V lost 3 bases, J lost 4 bases, and 3 bases stayed unmatched. The CDR3 is 16 residues long. The CDR3 coding sequence is TGCGCCAGCAGCCAGGGACAGGGGTCGGGGGCCAACGTCCTGACTTTC. It encodes CASSQGQGSGANVLTF.

The V and J genes are TRBV7-2 and TRBJ1-5; a weak D match, TRBD1 (5 bases). CDR1 and CDR2 from the germline V gene are SGHTA and FQGNSA. This CDR3 spans 14 amino acids. V was clipped by 4 bases and J by 2 bases, with 9 bases between them. The DNA of the CDR3 is TGTGCCAGCAGCTCCCAACAGGGCAATCAGCCCCAGCATTTT. This translates into CASSSQQGNQPQHF.

In the case of this clone: A much larger clone lies a single base off, so this may be a read error. The chain recombines TRBV9 with TRBJ2-7, with 9 bases aligning to TRBD1. The germline V gene has CDR1 SGDLS and CDR2 YYNGEE. This CDR3 has 15 residues. J lost 0 bases, V lost 6 bases, and 7 bases had no gene match. Here the CDR3 reads CASNARTGVSYEQYF. The CDR3 DNA reads as TGTGCCAGCAACGCCCGGACAGGGGTCTCCTACGAGCAGTACTTC.

The chain carries TRBV7-9 and TRBJ1-1; weak D call: TRBD1 (5 bases). CDR1 and CDR2 (germline): SEHNR, FQNEAQ (reference sequence). The CDR3 length is 13 residues. V lost 4 bases and J 1 base, leaving 7 bases between the germline ends. The CDR3 coding sequence is TGTGCCAGCAGCTCTACAGGGAACACTGAAGCTTTCTTT. It yields the protein CASSSTGNTEAFF. The full variable domain, in which reference TRBV7-9 and TRBJ1-1 provide the parts outside the CDR3, is DTGVSQNPRHKITKRGQNVTFRCDPISEHNRLYWYRQTLGQGPEFLTYFQNEAQLEKSRLLSDRFSAERPKGSFSTLEIQRTEQGDSAMYLCASSSTGNTEAFFGQGTRLTVV.